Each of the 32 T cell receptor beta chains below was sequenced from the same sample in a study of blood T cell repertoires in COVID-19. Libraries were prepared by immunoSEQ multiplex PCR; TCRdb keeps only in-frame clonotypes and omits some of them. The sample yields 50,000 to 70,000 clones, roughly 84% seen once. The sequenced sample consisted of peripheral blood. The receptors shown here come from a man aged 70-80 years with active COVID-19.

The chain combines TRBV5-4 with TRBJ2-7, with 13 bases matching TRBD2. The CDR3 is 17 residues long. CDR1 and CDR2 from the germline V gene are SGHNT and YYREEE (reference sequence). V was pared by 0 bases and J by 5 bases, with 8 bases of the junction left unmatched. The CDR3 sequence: CASSLVGLAGENHEQYF. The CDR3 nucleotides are TGTGCCAGCAGCTTGGTAGGACTAGCGGGAGAGAACCACGAGCAGTACTTC.

In DNA form, the CDR3 reads TGTGCCAGCAGCCTCTATTCCACAGGTCCCTTCCCCTACGAGCAGTACTTC. It is translated as CASSLYSTGPFPYEQYF. The rearrangement uses TRBV27 and TRBJ2-7; TRBD1 might be the D (5 bases). Trimming pared 6 bases from V and 2 bases from J, leaving 23 bases between. Germline loops: CDR1 MNHEY, CDR2 SMNVEV (reference sequence). CDR3 length equals 17 residues.

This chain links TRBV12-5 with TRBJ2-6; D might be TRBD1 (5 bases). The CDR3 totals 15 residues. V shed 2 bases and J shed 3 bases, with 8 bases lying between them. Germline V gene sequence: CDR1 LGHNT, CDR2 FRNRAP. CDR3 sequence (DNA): TGTGCTAGTGGTTTGAAGGGGAATGGGGCCAACGTCCTGACTTTC. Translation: CASGLKGNGANVLTF.

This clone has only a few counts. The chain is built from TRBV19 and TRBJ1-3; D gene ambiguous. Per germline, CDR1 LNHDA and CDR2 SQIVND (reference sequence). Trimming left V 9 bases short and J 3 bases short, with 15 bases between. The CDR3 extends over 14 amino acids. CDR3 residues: CASSSDGIGNTIYF. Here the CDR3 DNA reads TGTGCCAGCTCATCGGACGGGATTGGAAACACCATATATTTT. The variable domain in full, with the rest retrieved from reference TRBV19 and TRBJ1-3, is DGGITQSPKYLFRKEGQNVTLSCEQNLNHDAMYWYRQDPGQGLRLIYYSQIVNDFQKGDIAEGYSVSREKKESFPLTVTSAQKNPTAFYLCASSSDGIGNTIYFGEGSWLTVV.

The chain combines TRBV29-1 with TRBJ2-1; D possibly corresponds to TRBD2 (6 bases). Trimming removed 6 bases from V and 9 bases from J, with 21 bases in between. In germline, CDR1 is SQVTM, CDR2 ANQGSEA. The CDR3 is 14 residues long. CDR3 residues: CSVRGEWGVSEQFF. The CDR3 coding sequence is TGCAGCGTCCGAGGGGAGTGGGGGGTCAGTGAGCAGTTCTTC.

The CDR3 region is CASSSDRHTDTQYF. CDR3 nucleotides: TGTGCCAGCAGCTCGGACAGACACACAGATACGCAGTATTTT. The J gene is TRBJ2-3, the V gene TRBV7-2, with D possibly matching TRBD1 (6 bases). The CDR3 is 14 residues long. V dropped 4 bases and J dropped 2 bases, with 10 bases sitting between them. Germline V CDR1 and CDR2: SGHTA, FQGNSA.

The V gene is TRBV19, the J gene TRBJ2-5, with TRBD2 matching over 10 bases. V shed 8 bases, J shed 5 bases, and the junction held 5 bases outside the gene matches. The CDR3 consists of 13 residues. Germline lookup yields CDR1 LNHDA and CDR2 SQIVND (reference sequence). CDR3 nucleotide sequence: TGTGCCAGTTCTAGCGGGAGTACGGAGACCCAGTACTTC. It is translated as CASSSGSTETQYF.

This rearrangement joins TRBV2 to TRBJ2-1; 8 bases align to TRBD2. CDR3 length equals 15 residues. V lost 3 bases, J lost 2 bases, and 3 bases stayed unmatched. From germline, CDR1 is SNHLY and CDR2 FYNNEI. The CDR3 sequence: CASSDSGTAYNEQFF. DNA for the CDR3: TGTGCCAGCAGTGATAGCGGGACGGCCTACAATGAGCAGTTCTTC.

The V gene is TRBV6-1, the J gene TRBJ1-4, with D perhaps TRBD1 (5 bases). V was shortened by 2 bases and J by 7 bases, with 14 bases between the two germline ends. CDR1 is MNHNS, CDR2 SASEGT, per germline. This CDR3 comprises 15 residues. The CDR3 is CASSEPQGPREKLFF. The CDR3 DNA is TGTGCCAGCAGTGAACCTCAGGGTCCACGTGAAAAACTGTTTTTT.

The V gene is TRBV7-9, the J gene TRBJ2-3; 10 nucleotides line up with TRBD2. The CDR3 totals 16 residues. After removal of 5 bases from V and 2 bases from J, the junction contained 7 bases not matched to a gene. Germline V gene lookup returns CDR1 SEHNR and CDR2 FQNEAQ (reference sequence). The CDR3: CASSAGLARDTDTQYF. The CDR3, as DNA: TGTGCCAGCAGCGCGGGACTAGCGCGAGACACAGATACGCAGTATTTT.

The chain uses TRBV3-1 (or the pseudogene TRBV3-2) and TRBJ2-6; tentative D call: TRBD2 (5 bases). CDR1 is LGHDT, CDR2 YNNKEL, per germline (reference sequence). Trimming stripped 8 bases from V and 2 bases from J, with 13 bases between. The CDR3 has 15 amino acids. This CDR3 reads CASARGTPGANVLTF. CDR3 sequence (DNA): TGTGCCAGCGCCCGGGGAACTCCTGGGGCCAACGTCCTGACTTTC.

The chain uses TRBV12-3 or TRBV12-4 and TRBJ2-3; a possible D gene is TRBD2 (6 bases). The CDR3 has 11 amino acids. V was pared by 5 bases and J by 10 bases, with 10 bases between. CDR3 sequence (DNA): TGTGCCAGCAGTGAGGGACTGTCGCAGTATTTT. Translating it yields CASSEGLSQYF.

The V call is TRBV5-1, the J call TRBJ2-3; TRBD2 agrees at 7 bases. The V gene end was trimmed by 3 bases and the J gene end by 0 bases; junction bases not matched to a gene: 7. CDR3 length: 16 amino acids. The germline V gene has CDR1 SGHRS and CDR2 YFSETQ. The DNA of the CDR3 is TGCGCCAGCAGCTCACAACCGGGAGGTAGCACAGATACGCAGTATTTT. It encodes CASSSQPGGSTDTQYF.

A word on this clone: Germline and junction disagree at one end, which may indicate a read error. The CDR3 DNA reads TGTGCCAGCAGTCTATGGATAGCGGGAGTTATACCTCAACAGTACTTC. Its translation: CASSLWIAGVIPQQYF. The J gene is TRBJ2-7, the V gene TRBV28, with 9 bases that match TRBD2. The CDR3 totals 16 residues. CDR1 and CDR2 (germline): MDHEN, SYDVKM.

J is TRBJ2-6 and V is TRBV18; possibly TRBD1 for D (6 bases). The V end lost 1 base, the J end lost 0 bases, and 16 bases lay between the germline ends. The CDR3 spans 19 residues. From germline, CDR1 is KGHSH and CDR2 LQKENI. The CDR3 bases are TGTGCCAGCTCACCACTGGGGGCCGTAGAATACTCTGGGGCCAACGTCCTGACTTTC. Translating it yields CASSPLGAVEYSGANVLTF.

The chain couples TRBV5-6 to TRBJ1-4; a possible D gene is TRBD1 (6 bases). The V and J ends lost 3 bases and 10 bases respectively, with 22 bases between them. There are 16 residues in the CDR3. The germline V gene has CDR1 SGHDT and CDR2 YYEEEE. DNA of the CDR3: TGTGCCAGCAGCTCGGTAGCACAGGGAGGGGAAGGAAAACTGTTTTTT. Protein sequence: CASSSVAQGGEGKLFF.

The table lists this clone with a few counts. CDR3 amino acids: CASSPLRDFGDTQYF. CDR3 sequence (DNA): TGTGCCAGCAGCCCCCTGAGGGACTTTGGAGATACGCAGTATTTT. V gene TRBV3-1 (or the pseudogene TRBV3-2) combines with J gene TRBJ2-3, with D perhaps matching TRBD2 (6 bases). The CDR3 extends over 15 amino acids. Between the trimmed V and J ends, which lost 4 bases and 5 bases, there was a span of 16 bases. Germline V lookup: CDR1 LGHDT, CDR2 YNNKEL (reference sequence).

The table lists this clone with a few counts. CDR3 in DNA: TGCGCCAGCAGCCAAGAAACGGGACACCACTACGAGCAGTACTTC. Protein sequence: CASSQETGHHYEQYF. The chain carries TRBV4-3 and TRBJ2-7; weak D call: TRBD1 (6 bases). V lost 0 bases, J lost 3 bases, and 12 bases lay in between. This CDR3 has 15 residues. Germline V gene lookup returns CDR1 LGHNA and CDR2 YSLEER.

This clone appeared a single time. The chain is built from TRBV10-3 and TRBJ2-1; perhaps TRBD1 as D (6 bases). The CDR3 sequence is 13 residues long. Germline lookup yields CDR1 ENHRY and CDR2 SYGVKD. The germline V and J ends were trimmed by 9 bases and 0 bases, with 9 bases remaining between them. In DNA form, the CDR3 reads TGTGCCATAGGACAGCACTCCTACAATGAGCAGTTCTTC. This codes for CAIGQHSYNEQFF.

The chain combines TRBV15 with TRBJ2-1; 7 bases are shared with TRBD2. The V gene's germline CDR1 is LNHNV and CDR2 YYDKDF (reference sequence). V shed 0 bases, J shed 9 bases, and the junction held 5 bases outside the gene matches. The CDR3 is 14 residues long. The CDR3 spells CATSRDAGESEQFF. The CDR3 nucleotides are TGTGCCACCAGCAGAGATGCGGGAGAAAGTGAGCAGTTCTTC.

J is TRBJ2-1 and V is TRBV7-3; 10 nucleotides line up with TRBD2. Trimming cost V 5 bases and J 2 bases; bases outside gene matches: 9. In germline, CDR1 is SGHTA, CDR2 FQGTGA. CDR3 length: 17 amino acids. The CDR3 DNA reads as TGTGCCAGCAGCCTGCTGAACGGACTAGCGGCCTACAATGAGCAGTTCTTC. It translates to CASSLLNGLAAYNEQFF.

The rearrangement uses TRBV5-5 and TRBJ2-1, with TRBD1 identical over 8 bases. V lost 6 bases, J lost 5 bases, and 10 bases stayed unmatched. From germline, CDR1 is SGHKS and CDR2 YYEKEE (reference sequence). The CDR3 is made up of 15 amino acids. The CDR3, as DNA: TGTGCCAGCACCCCGACAGGGGTTTCACACAATGAGCAGTTCTTC. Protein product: CASTPTGVSHNEQFF.

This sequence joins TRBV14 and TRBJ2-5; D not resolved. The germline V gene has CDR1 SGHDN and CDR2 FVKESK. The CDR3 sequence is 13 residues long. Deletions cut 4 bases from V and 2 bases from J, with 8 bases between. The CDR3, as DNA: TGTGCCAGCAGCCCCAGGATTCAAGAGACCCAGTACTTC. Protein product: CASSPRIQETQYF.

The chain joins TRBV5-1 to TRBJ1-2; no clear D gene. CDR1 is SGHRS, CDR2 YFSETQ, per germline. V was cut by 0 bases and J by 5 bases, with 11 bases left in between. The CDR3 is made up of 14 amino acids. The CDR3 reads CASSLVSTIYGYTF. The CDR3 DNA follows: TGCGCCAGCAGCTTGGTTTCCACTATATATGGCTACACCTTC.

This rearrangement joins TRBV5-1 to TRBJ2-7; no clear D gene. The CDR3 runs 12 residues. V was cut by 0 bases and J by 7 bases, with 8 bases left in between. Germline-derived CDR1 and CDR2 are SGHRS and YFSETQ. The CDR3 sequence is CASSLAGTEQYF. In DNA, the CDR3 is TGCGCCAGCAGCTTGGCCGGTACTGAGCAGTACTTC.

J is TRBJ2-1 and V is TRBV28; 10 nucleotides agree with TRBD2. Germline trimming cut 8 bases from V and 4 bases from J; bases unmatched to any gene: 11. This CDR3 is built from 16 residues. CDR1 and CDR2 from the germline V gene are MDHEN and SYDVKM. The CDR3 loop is CASAPGGTSVYNEQFF. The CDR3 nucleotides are TGTGCCAGCGCTCCCGGGGGGACTAGCGTATACAATGAGCAGTTCTTC.

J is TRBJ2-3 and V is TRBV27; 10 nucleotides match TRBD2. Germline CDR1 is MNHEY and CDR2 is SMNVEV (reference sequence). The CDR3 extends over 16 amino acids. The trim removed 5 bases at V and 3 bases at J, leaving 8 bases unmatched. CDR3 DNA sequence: TGTGCCAGCAGTGAATCTAGCGGGAGACCAACAGATACGCAGTATTTT. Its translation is CASSESSGRPTDTQYF.

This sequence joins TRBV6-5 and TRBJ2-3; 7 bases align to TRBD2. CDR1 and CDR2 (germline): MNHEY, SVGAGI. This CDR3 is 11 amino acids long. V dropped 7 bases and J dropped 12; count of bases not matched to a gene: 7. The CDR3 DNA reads TGTGCCAGCACCTCCGGGACTATCCAGTATTTT. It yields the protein CASTSGTIQYF.

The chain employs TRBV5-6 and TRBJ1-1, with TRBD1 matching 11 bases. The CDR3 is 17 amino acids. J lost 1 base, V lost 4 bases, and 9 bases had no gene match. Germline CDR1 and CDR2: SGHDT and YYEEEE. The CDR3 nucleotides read TGTGCCAGCAGCCCATTTGGACAGGGGGCGGAGAACACTGAAGCTTTCTTT. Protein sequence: CASSPFGQGAENTEAFF. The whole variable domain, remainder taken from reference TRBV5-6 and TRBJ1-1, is DAGVTQSPTHLIKTRGQQVTLRCSPKSGHDTVSWYQQALGQGPQFIFQYYEEEERQRGNFPDRFSGHQFPNYSSELNVNALLLGDSALYLCASSPFGQGAENTEAFFGQGTRLTVV.

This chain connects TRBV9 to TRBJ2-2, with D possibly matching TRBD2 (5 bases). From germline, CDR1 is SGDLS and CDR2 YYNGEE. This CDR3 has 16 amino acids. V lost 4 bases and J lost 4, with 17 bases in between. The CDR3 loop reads CASSPGLGVGTGELFF. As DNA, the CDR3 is TGTGCCAGCAGCCCCGGTTTGGGAGTGGGCACCGGGGAGCTGTTTTTT. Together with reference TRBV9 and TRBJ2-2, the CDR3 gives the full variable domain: DSGVTQTPKHLITATGQRVTLRCSPRSGDLSVYWYQQSLDQGLQFLIQYYNGEERAKGNILERFSAQQFPDLHSELNLSSLELGDSALYFCASSPGLGVGTGELFFGEGSRLTVL.

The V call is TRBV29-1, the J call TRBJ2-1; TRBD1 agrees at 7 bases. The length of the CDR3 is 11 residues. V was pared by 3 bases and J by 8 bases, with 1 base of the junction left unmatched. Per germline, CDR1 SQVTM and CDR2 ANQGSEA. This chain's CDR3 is CSVDRGYEQFF. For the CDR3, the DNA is TGCAGCGTTGACAGGGGGTATGAGCAGTTCTTC.

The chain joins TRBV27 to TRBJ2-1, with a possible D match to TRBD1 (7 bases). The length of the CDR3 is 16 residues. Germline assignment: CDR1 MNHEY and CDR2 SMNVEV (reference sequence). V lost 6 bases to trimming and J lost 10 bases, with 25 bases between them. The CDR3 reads CASSGGDRVQLGEQFF. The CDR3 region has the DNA TGTGCCAGCAGCGGGGGAGACAGGGTCCAATTGGGGGAGCAGTTCTTC.